The 10 T cell receptor beta chains below were found in one sample sequenced in a study of shared clonotypes between healthy human individuals. Cells designated naive CD8 were CD45RO-negative and were positively selected for CCR7, with terminally differentiated effector memory CD45RA+ cells excluded. The method was immunoSEQ multiplex PCR; TCRdb's version includes in-frame clones alone and lacks a portion of them. The data show around 2,000,000 clones, just under 95% seen once. Sequences were obtained from naive CD8+ T cells sorted from blood. The receptors were gathered from a man younger than 30 in good health.

V gene TRBV7-9 combines with J gene TRBJ2-3, with a possible D match to TRBD1 (7 bases). The CDR3 is 17 amino acids. Trimming pared 2 bases from V and 3 bases from J, leaving 18 bases between. Germline CDR1 SEHNR, CDR2 FQNEAQ (reference sequence). CDR3 amino acids: CASSLSGAGGFTDTQYF. In nucleotides, the CDR3 is TGTGCCAGCAGCTTATCCGGGGCAGGGGGGTTTACAGATACGCAGTATTTT. Filled out from reference TRBV7-9 and TRBJ2-3, the complete variable domain reads DTGVSQNPRHKITKRGQNVTFRCDPISEHNRLYWYRQTLGQGPEFLTYFQNEAQLEKSRLLSDRFSAERPKGSFSTLEIQRTEQGDSAMYLCASSLSGAGGFTDTQYFGPGTRLTVL.

The DNA for the CDR3 is TGTGCCAGCAGCTTAAATGGGGACTACTACAATGAGCAGTTCTTC. Translation: CASSLNGDYYNEQFF. The rearrangement uses TRBV7-2 and TRBJ2-1; 7 nucleotides agree with TRBD2. Trimming cost V 2 bases and J 3 bases; bases outside gene matches: 4. There are 15 residues in the CDR3. Germline-derived CDR1 and CDR2 are SGHTA and FQGNSA.

The gene calls are TRBV5-1 and TRBJ2-2; D gene ambiguous. The germline V gene encodes CDR1 SGHRS and CDR2 YFSETQ. This CDR3 spans 13 amino acids. Trimming removed 9 bases from V and 1 base from J, with 10 bases in between. This CDR3 is CATSSRNTGELFF. The CDR3 DNA follows: TGCGCCACCTCTTCCCGGAACACCGGGGAGCTGTTTTTT.

This sequence joins TRBV28 and TRBJ1-2; D is uncertain. This CDR3 comprises 16 residues. Germline V CDR1 and CDR2: MDHEN, SYDVKM. V was cut by 4 bases and J by 5 bases, with 20 bases left in between. CDR3 protein: CASSSGEEASAYGYTF. CDR3 nucleotides: TGTGCCAGCAGTTCAGGCGAGGAGGCTTCTGCGTATGGCTACACCTTC.

In DNA, the CDR3 is TGTGCCAGCAGCCAGTTCGTTTTAGGATCCACAGATACGCAGTATTTT. Protein sequence: CASSQFVLGSTDTQYF. The V gene is TRBV7-9, the J gene TRBJ2-3, with unresolved D. Between the trimmed V and J ends, which lost 5 bases and 2 bases, there was a span of 17 bases. Germline values: CDR1 SEHNR, CDR2 FQNEAQ (reference sequence). The CDR3 runs to 16 residues.

V is TRBV28 and J is TRBJ2-2, with 9 bases matching TRBD1. The germline gives CDR1 MDHEN, CDR2 SYDVKM. The CDR3 length is 16 residues. The trim removed 3 bases at V and 3 bases at J, leaving 5 bases unmatched. The CDR3 reads CASSFSTGGYTGELFF. CDR3 bases: TGTGCCAGCAGTTTTTCCACAGGGGGCTACACCGGGGAGCTGTTTTTT.

V and J are TRBV7-2 and TRBJ1-1; D is unresolved. Per germline, CDR1 SGHTA and CDR2 FQGNSA. The length of the CDR3 is 9 residues. V shed 4 bases and J shed 6 bases, with 0 bases lying between them. Here the CDR3 reads CASSSEAFF. CDR3 nucleotide sequence: TGTGCCAGCAGCTCTGAAGCTTTCTTT.

The J gene is TRBJ2-1, the V gene TRBV7-9; perhaps TRBD1 as D (5 bases). V lost 1 base to trimming and J lost 8 bases, with 12 bases between them. Germline CDR1 and CDR2: SEHNR and FQNEAQ (reference sequence). The CDR3 totals 14 residues. The CDR3 spells CASSLEVWGDEQFF. DNA of the CDR3: TGTGCCAGCAGCTTAGAAGTATGGGGCGATGAGCAGTTCTTC.

The chain combines TRBV5-1 with TRBJ1-1; D is perhaps TRBD1 (6 bases). The germline gives CDR1 SGHRS, CDR2 YFSETQ. The CDR3 is 15 residues long. Trimming shortened V by 0 bases and J by 7 bases, and 16 bases separated the two germline ends. Here the CDR3 reads CASSLAAGVFLEAFF. The CDR3, as DNA: TGCGCCAGCAGCTTGGCGGCAGGGGTGTTCCTTGAAGCTTTCTTT.

The rearrangement uses TRBV29-1 and TRBJ2-1; D gene uncertain. The germline gives CDR1 SQVTM, CDR2 ANQGSEA. The CDR3 covers 14 residues. The ends were cut back, 6 bases at V and 4 bases at J, with 16 bases in the middle. CDR3 in DNA: TGCAGCGTGGAGTCATCCGGACCGTACAATGAGCAGTTCTTC. Protein: CSVESSGPYNEQFF.